Each of the 6 T cell receptor beta chains below was sequenced from the same sample in a study of blood T cell repertoires in COVID-19. Repertoires were generated with immunoSEQ multiplex PCR, while TCRdb's copy carries only in-frame clones and drops some. Of some 200,000 clones listed, roughly 94% are singletons. Sequenced material: peripheral blood. The receptors derive from a man aged 25-45 years with COVID-19, enrolled during active disease.

The chain carries TRBV6-1 and TRBJ1-3, with TRBD1 as a possible D gene (5 bases). With 2 bases removed from V and 2 bases from J, the gap between germline ends came to 10 bases. This CDR3 spans 15 amino acids. Germline V gene data show CDR1 as MNHNS and CDR2 as SASEGT. CDR3 DNA sequence: TGTGCCAGCAGTGAACGGTCAGGGACTGGAAACACCATATATTTT. As protein: CASSERSGTGNTIYF.

The chain combines TRBV6-6 with TRBJ1-1; D is possibly TRBD1 (5 bases). This CDR3 has 16 residues. The V and J ends lost 6 bases and 1 base respectively, with 18 bases between them. The germline V gene has CDR1 MNHNY and CDR2 SVGAGI (reference sequence). This CDR3 reads CASRPRRGFANTEAFF. DNA of the CDR3: TGTGCCAGCAGACCCCGAAGGGGTTTTGCGAACACTGAAGCTTTCTTT.

The V call is TRBV19, the J call TRBJ2-1, with D perhaps matching TRBD2 (5 bases). This CDR3 has 16 residues. The germline CDR1 and CDR2 sequences are LNHDA and SQIVND (reference sequence). Trimming shortened V by 7 bases and J by 3 bases, and 19 bases separated the two germline ends. CDR3 in DNA: TGTGCCAGTATTCCCTACCGGGGAGCAAACTACAATGAGCAGTTCTTC. It is translated as CASIPYRGANYNEQFF.

This clone was detected only once. This chain links TRBV14 with TRBJ2-2; 8 positions agree with TRBD1. Germline CDR1 reads SGHDN; CDR2 reads FVKESK. With V trimmed by 1 base and J by 4 bases, 5 bases remained unmatched. The CDR3 spans 16 residues. The CDR3 sequence: CASSQVRGQITGELFF. CDR3 DNA: TGTGCCAGCAGCCAAGTCAGGGGGCAAATCACCGGGGAGCTGTTTTTT.

The chain uses TRBV6-2 or TRBV6-3 and TRBJ1-2, with 7 nucleotides matching TRBD1. CDR1 and CDR2 (germline): MNHEY, SVGEGT. V was pared by 1 base and J by 8 bases, with 16 bases of the junction left unmatched. The length of the CDR3 is 17 residues. The CDR3: CASSYFHSTDRARGYTF. CDR3 sequence (DNA): TGTGCCAGCAGTTACTTCCACTCCACCGACAGGGCTCGGGGCTACACCTTC.

This chain links TRBV6-5 with TRBJ1-5; 9 nucleotides match TRBD1. Germline CDR1 is MNHEY and CDR2 is SVGAGI. This CDR3 region has 14 residues. With 7 bases clipped from V and 8 bases from J, the junction kept 9 bases outside the gene matches. CDR3 coding DNA: TGTGCCAGCACCCGAACAGGGGGCACGAAGCCCCAGCATTTT. Protein sequence: CASTRTGGTKPQHF.